This T cell receptor (beta chain) came from a study of cytomegalovirus exposure and HLA in healthy donors. General study points: A few CMV-associated chains proved CMV antigen-specific in vitro. The study designated fewer than 200 TCR beta chains cytomegalovirus-associated. Cytomegalovirus status was reportedly diagnosed by the classifier with high sensitivity and specificity. Most sequenced TCRs were rare (though some public TCRs occurred in many donors).

Comment on this clone: Its antigen is as yet unknown.

Germline V gene lookup returns CDR1 MDHEN and CDR2 SYDVKM. The CDR3 extends over 15 amino acids. V gave up 4 bases and J gave up 3 bases; unmatched junction bases: 6. Profiling relied on immunoSEQ multiplex PCR, and the TCRdb table lists in-frame clones only, not all of them. Here the sample spans tens of thousands of clones, just over 90% being singletons. The genes are TRBV28 and TRBJ2-1, with 7 bases identical to TRBD1. Source material: PBMCs. This receptor was taken from a man aged 30 to 45 in good health and CMV-seronegative. The CDR3 loop reads CASSSPGGFYNEQFF. CDR3 in DNA: TGTGCCAGCAGTTCCCCAGGGGGATTCTACAATGAGCAGTTCTTC.